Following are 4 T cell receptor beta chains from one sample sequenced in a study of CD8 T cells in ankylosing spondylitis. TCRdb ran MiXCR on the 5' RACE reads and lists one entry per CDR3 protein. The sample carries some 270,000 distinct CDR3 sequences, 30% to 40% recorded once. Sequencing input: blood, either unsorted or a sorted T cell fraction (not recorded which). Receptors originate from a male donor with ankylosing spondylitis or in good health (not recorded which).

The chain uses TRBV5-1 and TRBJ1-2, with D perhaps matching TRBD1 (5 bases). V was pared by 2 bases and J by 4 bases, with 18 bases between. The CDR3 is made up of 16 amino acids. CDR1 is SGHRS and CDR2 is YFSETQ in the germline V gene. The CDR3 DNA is TGCGCCAGCAGCTTCACCGGGACGGAATTACTCTATGGCTACACCTTC. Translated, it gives CASSFTGTELLYGYTF. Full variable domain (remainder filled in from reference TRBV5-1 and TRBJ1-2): KAGVTQTPRYLIKTRGQQVTLSCSPISGHRSVSWYQQTPGQGLQFLFEYFSETQRNKGNFPGRFSGRQFSNSRSEMNVSTLELGDSALYLCASSFTGTELLYGYTFGSGTRLTVV.

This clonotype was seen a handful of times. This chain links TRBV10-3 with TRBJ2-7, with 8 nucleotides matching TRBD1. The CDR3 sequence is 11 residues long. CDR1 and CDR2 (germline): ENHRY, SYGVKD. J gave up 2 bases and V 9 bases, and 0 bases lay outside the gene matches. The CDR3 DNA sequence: TGTGCCATACAGGGGGCCTACGAGCAGTACTTC. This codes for CAIQGAYEQYF.

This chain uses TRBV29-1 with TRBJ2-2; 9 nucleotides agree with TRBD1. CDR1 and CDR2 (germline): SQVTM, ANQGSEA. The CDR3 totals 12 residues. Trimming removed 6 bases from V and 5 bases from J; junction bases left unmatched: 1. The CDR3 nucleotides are TGCAGCGTGACAGGGGGGACCGGGGAGCTGTTTTTT. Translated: CSVTGGTGELFF.

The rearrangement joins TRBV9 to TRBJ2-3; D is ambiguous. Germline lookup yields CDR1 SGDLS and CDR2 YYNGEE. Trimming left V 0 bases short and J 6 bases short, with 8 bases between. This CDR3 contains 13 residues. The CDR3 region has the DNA TGTGCCAGCAGCGTAGTGGGTGACGATACGCAGTATTTT. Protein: CASSVVGDDTQYF.